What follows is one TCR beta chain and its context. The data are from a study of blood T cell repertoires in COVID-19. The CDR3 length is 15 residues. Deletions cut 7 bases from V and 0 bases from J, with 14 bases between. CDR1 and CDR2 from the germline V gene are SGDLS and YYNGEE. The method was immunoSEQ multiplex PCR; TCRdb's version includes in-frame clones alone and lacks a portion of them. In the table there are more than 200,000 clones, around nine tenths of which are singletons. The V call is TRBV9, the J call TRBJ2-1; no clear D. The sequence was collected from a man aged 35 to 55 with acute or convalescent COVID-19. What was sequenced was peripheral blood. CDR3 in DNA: TGTGCCAGCTCCGAGAGTGGCGGCTCCTACAATGAGCAGTTCTTC. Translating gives CASSESGGSYNEQFF.